The 28 T cell receptor beta chains below all came from one sample that was sequenced in a study of vaccination and CD4 T cells after COVID-19. An Oncomine TCR Beta short-read assay was used to sequence the DNA from cultured CD4+ T cells. Via MiXCR, TCRdb re-called the PCR reads, giving one row per CDR3 protein. The sample carries 20,000 to 25,000 distinct CDR3 sequences, around a third recorded once. Time point described: late sampling 161 to 241 days after vaccination in a few convalescent patients. Treatment described: 10-day PBMC culture with coronavirus spike peptide pools or control peptides (ViraFEST assay). No antigen has been identified for these receptors. Material: CD4+ T cells from blood, cultured in vitro, obtained about 7 months after SARS-CoV-2 vaccination. Every receptor here comes from a human donor who had recovered from COVID-19.

This chain links TRBV19 with TRBJ1-5, with a tentative D call TRBD1 (5 bases). Deletions cut 0 bases from V and 7 bases from J, with 13 bases between. This CDR3 has 15 residues. The germline CDR1 and CDR2 sequences are LNHDA and SQIVND (reference sequence). CDR3 bases: TGTGCCAGTAGTATAGACGGCAGGGTGACCCAGCCCCAGCATTTT. Its protein is CASSIDGRVTQPQHF.

The CDR3 sequence: CASSNRCPPQHF. The DNA of the CDR3 is TGTGCCAGCAGCAACAGGTGTCCGCCCCAGCATTTT. V is TRBV21-1 and J is TRBJ1-5; the tabulated D call, TRBD1, remains unverified against the DNA. TRBV21-1 is annotated as a pseudogene. The CDR3 contains 12 residues.

The chain carries TRBV6-5 and TRBJ2-2; no clear D gene. Germline V gene data show CDR1 as MNHEY and CDR2 as SVGAGI. Trimming removed 4 bases from V and 4 bases from J, with 13 bases in between. The CDR3 totals 15 residues. CDR3 residues: CASSLGPTSTGELFF. CDR3 in DNA: TGTGCCAGCAGTTTGGGTCCTACCAGCACCGGGGAGCTGTTTTTT.

A single count supports this clonotype. This chain connects TRBV24-1 to TRBJ2-3, with TRBD1 as a possible D gene (6 bases). This CDR3 contains 15 residues. With 4 bases removed from V and 5 bases from J, the gap between germline ends came to 15 bases. Germline loops: CDR1 KGHDR, CDR2 SFDVKD. CDR3 amino acids: CATSESTGTGDTQYF. Here the CDR3 DNA reads TGTGCCACCAGTGAGTCGACAGGTACCGGAGATACGCAGTATTTT.

V usage is TRBV6-1 and J usage is TRBJ2-2; TRBD2 matches at 8 bases. From germline, CDR1 is MNHNS and CDR2 SASEGT. With 6 bases clipped from V and 7 bases from J, the junction kept 1 base outside the gene matches. The CDR3 length is 12 residues. CDR3 in DNA: TGTGCCAGCAGACGGGGGGGCGGGGAGCTGTTTTTT. Translated: CASRRGGGELFF.

The chain couples TRBV4-3 to TRBJ2-3; 8 bases match TRBD2. Germline V gene sequence: CDR1 LGHNA, CDR2 YSLEER. The CDR3 is 14 residues long. The J segment lost 1 base and the V segment lost 10 bases, leaving 7 bases of the junction unmatched. The CDR3: CATLKTSGTDTQYF. The DNA for the CDR3 is TGCGCCACCCTAAAGACTAGCGGCACAGATACGCAGTATTTT.

The genes are TRBV4-1 and TRBJ2-1; D might be TRBD1 (6 bases). V was shortened by 0 bases and J by 10 bases, with 16 bases between the two germline ends. The CDR3 loop spans 15 amino acids. Germline CDR1 MGHRA, CDR2 YSYEKL. CDR3: CASSQEATGFGEQFF. CDR3 in DNA: TGCGCCAGCAGCCAAGAGGCAACAGGGTTTGGAGAGCAGTTCTTC.

The chain combines TRBV30 with TRBJ2-7; D gene uncertain. Germline values: CDR1 GTSNPN, CDR2 SVGIG (reference sequence). The CDR3 is made up of 13 amino acids. Trimming left V 4 bases short and J 2 bases short, with 12 bases between. CDR3 in amino acids: CAWTRARTYEQYF. CDR3 DNA sequence: TGTGCCTGGACCCGGGCCAGAACCTACGAGCAGTACTTC.

This clonotype was counted a few times. The chain recombines TRBV6-1 with TRBJ2-5, with D perhaps TRBD2 (5 bases). Germline CDR1 is MNHNS and CDR2 is SASEGT. V was shortened by 3 bases and J by 2 bases, with 16 bases between the two germline ends. The CDR3 covers 16 residues. For the CDR3, the DNA is TGTGCCAGCAGTGATCTTGTCGGACTGGTACAAGAGACCCAGTACTTC. Its protein is CASSDLVGLVQETQYF.

The chain couples TRBV6-1 to TRBJ2-7; no definite D call. The CDR3 consists of 12 residues. Between the trimmed V and J ends, which lost 7 bases and 4 bases, there was a span of 11 bases. The germline CDR1 and CDR2 sequences are MNHNS and SASEGT. CDR3 coding DNA: TGTGCCAGCATCCTTTCAGCATACGAGCAGTACTTC. Translated: CASILSAYEQYF.

The rearrangement uses TRBV2 and TRBJ1-5; 9 nucleotides match TRBD1. The junction had 8 bases not matched to a gene; V was cut back by 6 bases and J by 5 bases. Germline V gene sequence: CDR1 SNHLY, CDR2 FYNNEI. This CDR3 has 15 amino acids. The CDR3: CASSQQGASHQPQHF. CDR3 nucleotide sequence: TGTGCCAGCAGCCAACAGGGGGCGAGTCATCAGCCCCAGCATTTT.

The rearrangement uses TRBV20-1 and TRBJ2-3; 11 bases map to TRBD2. The trim removed 2 bases at V and 1 base at J, leaving 5 bases unmatched. Germline values: CDR1 DFQATT, CDR2 SNEGSKA (reference sequence). There are 16 residues in the CDR3. The CDR3 is CSARRRLAGRTDTQYF. The CDR3 DNA reads as TGCAGTGCTAGAAGGCGACTAGCGGGACGCACAGATACGCAGTATTTT.

This clonotype appeared once. The chain couples TRBV7-3 to TRBJ2-2; D not certain. The germline gives CDR1 SGHTA, CDR2 FQGTGA. Deletions cut 3 bases from V and 0 bases from J, with 8 bases between. The CDR3 has 15 residues. The CDR3 region is CASSLDSPNTGELFF. CDR3 nucleotide sequence: TGTGCCAGCAGCTTGGATAGCCCGAACACCGGGGAGCTGTTTTTT. Filled out from reference TRBV7-3 and TRBJ2-2, the complete variable domain reads GAGVSQTPSNKVTEKGKYVELRCDPISGHTALYWYRQSLGQGPEFLIYFQGTGAADDSGLPNDRFFAVRPEGSVSTLKIQRTERGDSAVYLCASSLDSPNTGELFFGEGSRLTVL.

This clonotype has just a few counts. This chain uses TRBV20-1 with TRBJ1-6, with 11 bases that match TRBD1. Germline-derived CDR1 and CDR2 are DFQATT and SNEGSKA (reference sequence). The ends lost 4 bases at V and 6 bases at J; junction bases unmatched: 5. The CDR3 is 15 residues long. CDR3 residues: CSAIVGTGGNSPLHF. Here the CDR3 DNA reads TGCAGTGCTATCGTTGGGACAGGGGGTAATTCACCCCTCCACTTT.

The chain links TRBV28 to TRBJ2-7; 9 bases map to TRBD1. Germline values: CDR1 MDHEN, CDR2 SYDVKM. This CDR3 has 15 amino acids. Germline trimming cut 5 bases from V and 7 bases from J; bases unmatched to any gene: 12. The CDR3 protein is CASSDHSGTGREQYF. For the CDR3, the DNA is TGTGCCAGCAGTGACCACTCCGGGACAGGGAGAGAGCAGTACTTC.

This chain connects TRBV29-1 to TRBJ1-4; no clear D gene. The V end lost 7 bases, the J end lost 8 bases, and 11 bases lay between the germline ends. This CDR3 comprises 11 residues. CDR1 is SQVTM, CDR2 ANQGSEA, per germline. The CDR3 region is CSGAHNEKLFF. The CDR3 bases are TGCAGCGGTGCCCATAACGAAAAACTGTTTTTT.

This clonotype was seen a few times. At one end, the junction sequence differs from germline, possibly due to a read error. The CDR3 sequence: CATEGAILVF. The DNA for the CDR3 is TGTGCCACAGAGGGAGCTATTTTGGTCTTT. This sequence joins TRBV27 and TRBJ1-1; D unclear. Germline-derived CDR1 and CDR2 are MNHEY and SMNVEV (reference sequence). This CDR3 spans 10 amino acids.

This clonotype was detected a few times. This chain links TRBV12-3 or TRBV12-4 with TRBJ1-1, with D unclear. V lost 4 bases to trimming and J lost 4 bases, with 13 bases between them. This CDR3 has 14 residues. CDR3 in amino acids: CASSWSDLGTEAFF. The CDR3 bases are TGTGCCAGCAGTTGGTCCGACCTGGGCACTGAAGCTTTCTTT.

The chain links TRBV12-3 or TRBV12-4 to TRBJ2-7; 8 nucleotides line up with TRBD2. V gave up 3 bases and J gave up 6 bases; unmatched junction bases: 4. The CDR3 contains 13 residues. The CDR3, as DNA: TGTGCCAGCAGTTTTCTAGCGGGTGGCGAGCAGTACTTC. Translation: CASSFLAGGEQYF.

The chain recombines TRBV19 with TRBJ1-1; 7 bases match TRBD1. CDR1 and CDR2 (germline): LNHDA, SQIVND (reference sequence). CDR3 size: 14 residues. The J segment lost 4 bases and the V segment lost 5 bases, leaving 7 bases of the junction unmatched. CDR3 bases: TGTGCCAGTAGTCCCCACAGGGGTTGCACTGAAGCTTTCTTT. It encodes CASSPHRGCTEAFF.

The chain combines TRBV10-3 with TRBJ1-1; 7 nucleotides align to TRBD1. The V gene end was trimmed by 4 bases and the J gene end by 5 bases; junction bases not matched to a gene: 7. Germline assignment: CDR1 ENHRY and CDR2 SYGVKD. This CDR3 region has 14 residues. CDR3 in DNA: TGTGCCATCAGTGCCAACAGGGGCGGGACTGAAGCTTTCTTT. The encoded protein is CAISANRGGTEAFF.

V usage is TRBV20-1 and J usage is TRBJ2-3, with TRBD2 matching 16 bases. V was pared by 3 bases and J by 1 base, with 4 bases of the junction left unmatched. CDR3 size: 17 residues. Germline loops: CDR1 DFQATT, CDR2 SNEGSKA (reference sequence). CDR3: CSARGLAGGQGTDTQYF. CDR3 bases: TGCAGTGCTAGGGGACTAGCGGGGGGGCAGGGCACAGATACGCAGTATTTT.

The chain carries TRBV7-3 and TRBJ1-1; D unclear. There are 14 residues in the CDR3. Trimming took off 5 bases at V and 0 bases at J, with 10 bases between the two ends. The germline gives CDR1 SGHTA, CDR2 FQGTGA. In nucleotides, the CDR3 is TGTGCCAGCAGCCTTTCATCGGTGAACACTGAAGCTTTCTTT. This encodes CASSLSSVNTEAFF.

The chain uses TRBV7-3 and TRBJ2-1; 8 nucleotides agree with TRBD1. The CDR3 is 11 amino acids. The trim removed 5 bases at V and 9 bases at J, leaving 0 bases unmatched. In germline, CDR1 is SGHTA, CDR2 FQGTGA. Here the CDR3 reads CASSTGGEQFF. The CDR3 region has the DNA TGTGCCAGCAGCACAGGGGGTGAGCAGTTCTTC.

This clonotype turned up a few times. This chain's CDR3 is CASSLWQGAQETQYF. CDR3 bases: TGTGCCAGCAGCTTATGGCAGGGGGCGCAGGAGACCCAGTACTTC. The chain carries TRBV7-9 and TRBJ2-5; 8 nucleotides match TRBD1. The CDR3 is 15 residues long. V shed 2 bases and J 5 bases; nucleotides not matched to a gene: 7. Germline CDR1 and CDR2: SEHNR and FQNEAQ (reference sequence). The complete variable domain, with remaining parts taken from reference TRBV7-9 and TRBJ2-5, reads DTGVSQNPRHKITKRGQNVTFRCDPISEHNRLYWYRQTLGQGPEFLTYFQNEAQLEKSRLLSDRFSAERPKGSFSTLEIQRTEQGDSAMYLCASSLWQGAQETQYFGPGTRLLVL.

The chain is built from TRBV7-9 and TRBJ1-6, with no clear D. The CDR3 has 13 residues. Germline CDR1 reads SEHNR; CDR2 reads FQNEAQ (reference sequence). V lost 4 bases and J lost 8, with 9 bases in between. The CDR3 DNA is TGTGCCAGCAGCTCTGCGGCGGATTCACCCCTCCACTTT. Its protein is CASSSAADSPLHF.

This clonotype has just a few counts. The rearrangement joins TRBV15 to TRBJ2-1; D unclear. Germline-derived CDR1 and CDR2 are LNHNV and YYDKDF (reference sequence). This CDR3 spans 13 amino acids. Trimming pared 0 bases from V and 9 bases from J, leaving 9 bases between. The CDR3 sequence is CATSRDLRTEQFF. The CDR3 DNA reads TGTGCCACCAGCAGAGATCTACGTACTGAGCAGTTCTTC.

This clonotype was observed a few times. The chain uses TRBV18 and TRBJ2-7; no clear D gene. This CDR3 contains 12 residues. The V end was cut by 2 bases, the J end by 2 bases, with 4 bases between. Germline V gene data show CDR1 as KGHSH and CDR2 as LQKENI. CDR3 coding DNA: TGTGCCAGCTCACCAATGGCCTACGAGCAGTACTTC. It encodes CASSPMAYEQYF.